This TCR beta chain comes out of a study of Graves' ophthalmopathy and Graves' hyperthyroidism. Whole-study results and caveats: Ophthalmopathy versus stable hyperthyroidism: 13-signature model gave less than 90% sensitivity, around 81% specificity. Among thyroid clonotypes expanded above 0.001 frequency, most also appeared in blood.

CDR3 regions of TCR beta were amplified from RNA transcripts. First-round RT-PCR relied on HTBI primers, and a second-round multiplex PCR came next. TCRdb passed the multiplex PCR reads through MiXCR, listing each CDR3 protein once. Of 240,000 or so distinct CDR3 sequences in the sample, 45% to 55% were seen once. The CDR3 runs to 14 residues. CDR1 is ENHRY and CDR2 is SYGVKD in the germline V gene. Establishment of the diagnosis relied upon clinical symptoms, serum thyroxine, TRAb, thyroid ultrasound and orbital computed tomography. Someone took the PBMCs out of less than 11 ml of fresh peripheral blood. The sample holds a few counts of this clonotype. Its antigen is still unknown. One junction end does not reproduce the germline sequence, and a read error may be involved.

The origin of this receptor is an adult man with Graves' ophthalmopathy. The chain joins TRBV10-3 to TRBJ2-7; D ambiguous. Sequenced sample: peripheral blood. CDR3 region: CASSLKAYSYEQYF. The CDR3 DNA sequence: TGTGCCAGCAGTTTAAAGGCATACTCCTACGAGCAGTACTTC.